One sample yielded the 29 T cell receptor beta chains listed below, sequenced in a study of T-cell reconstitution after alpha-beta-depleted transplantation in children. Preparation of the TCRbeta library involved a method that used unique molecular identifiers. TCRdb reprocessed the PCR reads with MiXCR, giving one entry per CDR3 protein. The sample has 100,000 to 120,000 distinct CDR3 sequences, over 9% seen once. The input for sequencing was PBMCs from the stem cell graft donor, taken from the stem cell graft. These TCRs come from a human donor who donated a stem cell graft to a child with acute lymphoblastic leukemia.

This clonotype was picked up many times. V gene TRBV5-1 combines with J gene TRBJ1-6; 9 bases fit TRBD1. This CDR3 spans 15 amino acids. The germline gives CDR1 SGHRS, CDR2 YFSETQ. J gave up 7 bases and V 1 base, and 3 bases lay outside the gene matches. Here the CDR3 reads CASSLRTGDNSPLHF. In DNA, the CDR3 is TGCGCCAGCAGCTTGAGGACAGGGGACAATTCACCCCTCCACTTT.

This clonotype was seen a single time. Being one base from a much bigger clone, this may be a read error. The CDR3 DNA reads as TGTGCCAGCAGCCAAGGCAACGGGGTCCTCCAAGAGACCCAGTACTTC. Amino acid sequence: CASSQGNGVLQETQYF. The chain has TRBV14 and TRBJ2-5, with a possible D match to TRBD2 (5 bases). CDR1 and CDR2 from the germline V gene are SGHDN and FVKESK. V was clipped by 1 base and J by 1 base, with 13 bases between them. The CDR3 totals 16 residues.

This clonotype appeared many times. The chain employs TRBV9 and TRBJ2-1; TRBD2 matches 7 bases. Trimming at V came to 2 bases and at J to 5 bases, leaving 7 bases not matched to a gene. Per germline, CDR1 SGDLS and CDR2 YYNGEE. The CDR3 contains 15 residues. The CDR3 coding sequence is TGTGCCAGCAGCGTTTTAGCGGGTATTGACAATGAGCAGTTCTTC. Translating gives CASSVLAGIDNEQFF.

This clonotype has at least ten counts. The genes are TRBV3-1 and TRBJ1-6, with TRBD1 as a possible D gene (6 bases). V was cut by 3 bases and J by 10 bases, with 16 bases left in between. This CDR3 region has 15 residues. CDR1 LGHDT and CDR2 YNNKEL come from the germline V gene (reference sequence). For the CDR3, the DNA is TGTGCCAGCAGCCAGAGAGGGGGGGCGAGCTCACCCCTCCACTTT. Its protein is CASSQRGGASSPLHF.

This clonotype was detected many times. The V and J genes are TRBV7-2 and TRBJ2-7; the D gene is possibly TRBD1 (6 bases). Germline V lookup: CDR1 SGHTA, CDR2 FQGNSA. V lost 6 bases and J lost 1, with 16 bases in between. The CDR3 contains 15 residues. The CDR3 DNA sequence: TGTGCCAGCAGTCTACGCCGGGACACATCCTACGAGCAGTACTTC. Translated: CASSLRRDTSYEQYF.

This clonotype was detected many times. The chain joins TRBV3-1 to TRBJ2-1; D is unresolved. Trimming cost V 0 bases and J 10 bases, with 7 bases left between them. CDR1 LGHDT and CDR2 YNNKEL come from the germline V gene (reference sequence). This CDR3 spans 12 amino acids. CDR3 amino acids: CASSQDRPEQFF. CDR3 sequence (DNA): TGTGCCAGCAGCCAAGATCGTCCAGAGCAGTTCTTC.

This clonotype was picked up many times. Just one base apart from a much larger clone, this may be a read error. V usage is TRBV28 and J usage is TRBJ2-4; D is possibly TRBD2 (6 bases). This CDR3 contains 17 residues. CDR1 is MDHEN and CDR2 is SYDVKM in the germline V gene. The CDR3 is CASATPRRDPAKNSQYF. The CDR3 DNA sequence: TGTGCCAGCGCCACCCCTAGGCGGGACCCGGCCAAAAACAGTCAGTACTTC.

The chain links TRBV15 to TRBJ2-5; possibly TRBD2 for D (5 bases). CDR1 and CDR2 (germline): LNHNV, YYDKDF (reference sequence). Trimming pared 3 bases from V and 2 bases from J, leaving 16 bases between. The CDR3 contains 16 residues. The CDR3 coding sequence is TGTGCCACCAGCAGCTCGGGTAACAGAGGGCAAGAGACCCAGTACTTC. Its translation: CATSSSGNRGQETQYF. The full variable domain, rest sourced from reference TRBV15 and TRBJ2-5, is DAMVIQNPRYQVTQFGKPVTLSCSQTLNHNVMYWYQQKSSQAPKLLFHYYDKDFNNEADTPDNFQSRRPNTSFCFLDIRSPGLGDTAMYLCATSSSGNRGQETQYFGPGTRLLVL.

Ten or more counts support this clonotype. The chain is built from TRBV7-9 and TRBJ2-1, with D perhaps TRBD2 (5 bases). This CDR3 spans 16 amino acids. V was pared by 5 bases and J by 0 bases, with 14 bases between. The germline V gene encodes CDR1 SEHNR and CDR2 FQNEAQ (reference sequence). In nucleotides, the CDR3 is TGTGCCAGCAGCCCGAGGGTGGGTTACTCCTACAATGAGCAGTTCTTC. Encoded protein: CASSPRVGYSYNEQFF.

This clonotype was seen at least ten times. The chain links TRBV20-1 to TRBJ2-7; no definite D call. Between the trimmed V and J ends, which lost 8 bases and 2 bases, there was a span of 10 bases. Germline V gives CDR1 DFQATT, CDR2 SNEGSKA (reference sequence). This CDR3 is built from 11 residues. The DNA for the CDR3 is TGCAGTCCAACAAGGACCTACGAGCAGTACTTC. It codes for CSPTRTYEQYF.

The table lists this clonotype with many counts. The chain joins TRBV15 to TRBJ2-3, with no clear D. With 5 bases removed from V and 2 bases from J, the gap between germline ends came to 5 bases. The germline V gene has CDR1 LNHNV and CDR2 YYDKDF (reference sequence). CDR3 length equals 12 residues. DNA for the CDR3: TGTGCCACCAGCCCAGCCACAGATACGCAGTATTTT. It translates to CATSPATDTQYF. Drawing the rest from reference TRBV15 and TRBJ2-3, the complete variable domain is DAMVIQNPRYQVTQFGKPVTLSCSQTLNHNVMYWYQQKSSQAPKLLFHYYDKDFNNEADTPDNFQSRRPNTSFCFLDIRSPGLGDTAMYLCATSPATDTQYFGPGTRLTVL.

For the CDR3, the DNA is TGTGCCAGCAGCCTCCTCGGGGAGCCTGGAAACACCATATATTTT. Its protein product is CASSLLGEPGNTIYF. The chain combines TRBV6-1 with TRBJ1-3, with D hard to call. The V gene's germline CDR1 is MNHNS and CDR2 SASEGT. The V end was cut by 6 bases, the J end by 2 bases, with 14 bases between. The CDR3 is 15 amino acids.

This clonotype was seen a handful of times. This chain links TRBV4-3 with TRBJ1-2; 12 bases agree with TRBD1. V shed 0 bases, J shed 3 bases, and the junction held 5 bases outside the gene matches. The CDR3 has 17 residues. Germline assignment: CDR1 LGHNA and CDR2 YSLEER. CDR3 sequence: CASSQDRGQGAYYGYTF. In nucleotides, the CDR3 is TGCGCCAGCAGCCAAGATCGGGGACAGGGGGCATACTATGGCTACACCTTC.

This clonotype occurred many times. A read error may account for a junction end that differs from germline. The V and J genes are TRBV2 and TRBJ2-4; D not certain. The CDR3 covers 8 residues. Germline CDR1 is SNHLY and CDR2 is FYNNEI. The CDR3 nucleotides are TGTGCCAGCAGTGAGGAATCCTTC. Translated: CASSEESF. The variable domain in full, with the rest retrieved from reference TRBV2 and TRBJ2-4, is EPEVTQTPSHQVTQMGQEVILRCVPISNHLYFYWYRQILGQKVEFLVSFYNNEISEKSEIFDDQFSVERPDGSNFTLKIRSTKLEDSAMYFCASSEESFGAGTRLSVL.

This clonotype was recorded a few times. The CDR3 is CASSQDLAGQTDTQYF. The CDR3 region has the DNA TGCGCCAGCAGCCAAGATCTGGCGGGACAGACAGATACGCAGTATTTT. This chain uses TRBV4-3 with TRBJ2-3, with D tentatively TRBD1 (7 bases). Germline V gives CDR1 LGHNA, CDR2 YSLEER. Trimming left V 0 bases short and J 3 bases short, with 13 bases between. The CDR3 is 16 amino acids.

This clonotype was observed at least ten times. The V gene is TRBV5-1, the J gene TRBJ1-1; the D gene is possibly TRBD1 (5 bases). CDR3 length: 15 amino acids. CDR1 and CDR2 from the germline V gene are SGHRS and YFSETQ. The V end lost 4 bases, the J end lost 3 bases, and 16 bases lay between the germline ends. The CDR3 bases are TGCGCCAGCAGCGGGACGGTTGGGTTGGACACTGAAGCTTTCTTT. Amino acids: CASSGTVGLDTEAFF.

This clonotype was seen many times. The V call is TRBV27, the J call TRBJ1-4; 9 bases fit TRBD1. CDR1 is MNHEY, CDR2 SMNVEV, per germline (reference sequence). With V trimmed by 4 bases and J by 8 bases, 5 bases remained unmatched. This CDR3 region has 14 residues. The DNA of the CDR3 is TGTGCCAGCAGTTCTTTAGGGACAGGGGAAAAACTGTTTTTT. Amino acid sequence: CASSSLGTGEKLFF.

This clonotype was counted a single time. A read error may explain this, as a much larger clone is one base away. This chain connects TRBV5-5 to TRBJ1-5; D is perhaps TRBD1 (6 bases). The germline V gene encodes CDR1 SGHKS and CDR2 YYEKEE (reference sequence). CDR3 size: 15 residues. Trimming pared 3 bases from V and 0 bases from J, leaving 10 bases between. CDR3 bases: TGTGCCAGCAGCTCCTACAGGGATAGCAATCAGCCCCAGCATTTT. It specifies CASSSYRDSNQPQHF.

There are many counts of this clonotype. Germline and junction disagree at one end, which may indicate a read error. V is TRBV20-1 and J is TRBJ2-7; TRBD2 matches 8 bases. Per germline, CDR1 DFQATT and CDR2 SNEGSKA (reference sequence). This CDR3 has 14 residues. The CDR3 bases are TGCAGTGCTAGCACGGGACTAGTCTCCCACGAGCAGTACTTC. It codes for CSASTGLVSHEQYF.

This clonotype occurred many times. V usage is TRBV12-3 or TRBV12-4 and J usage is TRBJ2-5, with no clear D. V was cut by 5 bases and J by 5 bases, with 15 bases left in between. The length of the CDR3 is 14 residues. The CDR3 DNA sequence: TGTGCCAGCAGTCCCCGATCTTTAGAGGAGACCCAGTACTTC. It is translated as CASSPRSLEETQYF.

This clonotype was recorded many times. The chain recombines TRBV20-1 with TRBJ1-1; TRBD1 is a possible D gene (5 bases). V was clipped by 1 base and J by 4 bases, with 16 bases between them. This CDR3 is built from 15 residues. Germline loops: CDR1 DFQATT, CDR2 SNEGSKA (reference sequence). The CDR3 sequence is CSARGGWKWVTEAFF. In nucleotides, the CDR3 is TGCAGTGCTAGAGGGGGGTGGAAATGGGTCACTGAAGCTTTCTTT.

Concerning this clonotype itself: A clone one base away is much larger, so this may be a read error. The genes are TRBV5-8 and TRBJ2-5; D is perhaps TRBD1 or TRBD2 (5 bases each). The germline gives CDR1 SGHTS, CDR2 YDEGEE. The CDR3 covers 14 residues. The germline V and J ends were trimmed by 4 bases and 5 bases, with 15 bases remaining between them. The CDR3 DNA reads as TGTGCCAGCAGCCCATGGGACCTGCGGGAGACCCAGTACTTC. It encodes CASSPWDLRETQYF.

Many counts were recorded for this clonotype. The chain carries TRBV6-2 or TRBV6-3 and TRBJ1-5, with TRBD1 as a possible D gene (5 bases). The V and J ends lost 2 bases and 0 bases respectively, with 11 bases between them. Germline V gene sequence: CDR1 MNHEY, CDR2 SVGEGT. There are 16 residues in the CDR3. In nucleotides, the CDR3 is TGTGCCAGCAGTTACGGGGCACTTTATAGCAATCAGCCCCAGCATTTT. As protein: CASSYGALYSNQPQHF.

Ten or more counts support this clonotype. The chain joins TRBV6-2 or TRBV6-3 to TRBJ1-1; TRBD1 is a possible D gene (5 bases). V lost 11 bases to trimming and J lost 0 bases, with 13 bases between them. Germline V gene lookup returns CDR1 MNHEY and CDR2 SVGEGT. The length of the CDR3 is 13 residues. The CDR3 coding sequence is TGTGCCCATCGGGGCTCCATGAACACTGAAGCTTTCTTT. This sequence encodes CAHRGSMNTEAFF.

V gene TRBV12-3 or TRBV12-4 combines with J gene TRBJ2-3; D assignment may be TRBD1 or TRBD2 (6 bases each). The CDR3 covers 16 residues. The V end was cut by 5 bases, the J end by 4 bases, with 19 bases between. CDR3 nucleotide sequence: TGTGCCAGCAGTCCCGGGGGCAGGGTGTTGTCAGATACGCAGTATTTT. As protein: CASSPGGRVLSDTQYF.

This clonotype was seen at least ten times. The V call is TRBV20-1, the J call TRBJ2-3; TRBD2 aligns across 7 bases. CDR3 size: 17 residues. Germline V gene data show CDR1 as DFQATT and CDR2 as SNEGSKA (reference sequence). V shed 0 bases and J 8 bases; nucleotides not matched to a gene: 17. The CDR3 DNA reads TGCAGTGCTAGAGATAGGGCGCGGGAGATAAGGATCGGTACGCAGTATTTT. It specifies CSARDRAREIRIGTQYF.

The chain is built from TRBV19 and TRBJ2-5; 9 nucleotides line up with TRBD1. Germline CDR1 reads LNHDA; CDR2 reads SQIVND (reference sequence). CDR3 length equals 15 residues. J gave up 3 bases and V 4 bases, and 6 bases lay outside the gene matches. The CDR3 here is CASSTGTGSKETQYF. The DNA for the CDR3 is TGTGCCAGTAGTACTGGGACAGGGAGTAAAGAGACCCAGTACTTC. Supplemented by reference TRBV19 and TRBJ2-5, the full variable domain reads DGGITQSPKYLFRKEGQNVTLSCEQNLNHDAMYWYRQDPGQGLRLIYYSQIVNDFQKGDIAEGYSVSREKKESFPLTVTSAQKNPTAFYLCASSTGTGSKETQYFGPGTRLLVL.

This clonotype was counted ten times or more. The J gene is TRBJ2-5, the V gene TRBV7-2, with D unclear. The CDR3 has 16 amino acids. Germline V gene lookup returns CDR1 SGHTA and CDR2 FQGNSA. Trimming cost V 2 bases and J 1 base, with 14 bases left between them. The CDR3: CASSLRSGRSQETQYF. The CDR3 DNA reads TGTGCCAGCAGCTTAAGGTCGGGCAGGAGCCAAGAGACCCAGTACTTC.

This clonotype was recorded many times. The V and J genes are TRBV15 and TRBJ1-5, with no clear D. Germline V gene lookup returns CDR1 LNHNV and CDR2 YYDKDF (reference sequence). CDR3 length: 15 residues. Trimming shortened V by 4 bases and J by 2 bases, and 12 bases separated the two germline ends. The CDR3 region has the DNA TGTGCCACCAGCATAAGGGTTTTTGGCAATCAGCCCCAGCATTTT. The encoded protein is CATSIRVFGNQPQHF.